Each of the 12 T cell receptor beta chains below was sequenced from the same sample in a study of STAT5B mutations in CD4+ large granular lymphocyte leukemia. This table comes from immunoSEQ multiplex PCR, and its TCRdb copy is limited to in-frame clones, with some not included. The data hold over 35,000 clones, with roughly 81% observed a single time. The sequenced material came from CD4+ T cells from blood buffy coats. These receptors were collected from a human donor in good health.

The chain links TRBV4-3 to TRBJ2-2; D ambiguous. The CDR3 is 14 amino acids. Trimming removed 0 bases from V and 5 bases from J, with 7 bases in between. Germline values: CDR1 LGHNA, CDR2 YSLEER. The CDR3 sequence: CASSQDPYTGELFF. In nucleotides, the CDR3 is TGCGCCAGCAGCCAAGATCCCTATACCGGGGAGCTGTTTTTT.

This chain uses TRBV10-3 with TRBJ1-4, with D unresolved. V was shortened by 0 bases and J by 7 bases, with 15 bases between the two germline ends. This CDR3 is built from 16 residues. Germline CDR1 ENHRY, CDR2 SYGVKD. The CDR3 protein is CAISESGKTIGEKLFF. The CDR3 nucleotides read TGTGCCATCAGTGAGTCGGGCAAAACAATCGGTGAAAAACTGTTTTTT.

The chain recombines TRBV27 with TRBJ2-1; TRBD2 might be the D (6 bases). V was trimmed by 4 bases and J by 1 base, leaving 14 bases between them. CDR3 size: 16 residues. The V gene's germline CDR1 is MNHEY and CDR2 SMNVEV (reference sequence). The CDR3 region has the DNA TGTGCCAGCAGTTCATTCGATGGAGGGTCCTACAATGAGCAGTTCTTC. Translated: CASSSFDGGSYNEQFF.

V usage is TRBV11-3 and J usage is TRBJ2-3; either TRBD1 or TRBD2 may fit D (5 bases each). Germline CDR1 reads SGHNT; CDR2 reads YENEEA. V lost 6 bases to trimming and J lost 3 bases, with 13 bases between them. This CDR3 has 14 amino acids. For the CDR3, the DNA is TGTGCCAGCAGATACAGGACTCCGACAGATACGCAGTATTTT. Amino acid sequence: CASRYRTPTDTQYF.

This chain links TRBV15 with TRBJ1-1, with 8 bases lining up with TRBD1. The CDR3 spans 15 residues. V lost 5 bases and J lost 1; bases outside the gene matches: 6. Germline values: CDR1 LNHNV, CDR2 YYDKDF (reference sequence). CDR3 in DNA: TGTGCCACCAGCGGTCGGACAGGGCGGAACACTGAAGCTTTCTTT. Amino acid sequence: CATSGRTGRNTEAFF.

The chain carries TRBV10-3 and TRBJ1-2; D might be TRBD1 (5 bases). V was shortened by 2 bases and J by 4 bases, with 8 bases between the two germline ends. The V gene's germline CDR1 is ENHRY and CDR2 SYGVKD. This CDR3 is 13 amino acids long. In DNA form, the CDR3 reads TGTGCCATCAGTGAGGGGGGGATCTATGGCTACACCTTC. Protein: CAISEGGIYGYTF.

This clone was counted a few times. The chain couples TRBV27 to TRBJ2-7; D is unclear. V lost 5 bases to trimming and J lost 5 bases, with 13 bases between them. This CDR3 contains 13 residues. Germline CDR1 MNHEY, CDR2 SMNVEV (reference sequence). The CDR3 DNA reads TGTGCCAGCAGTCTGACATTTTCCCACGAGCAGTACTTC. It codes for CASSLTFSHEQYF.

This clone was counted between two and nine times. The chain carries TRBV7-9 and TRBJ2-7; D is possibly TRBD1 or TRBD2 (7 bases each). The CDR3 contains 15 residues. The ends were cut back, 3 bases at V and 1 base at J, with 13 bases in the middle. In germline, CDR1 is SEHNR, CDR2 FQNEAQ (reference sequence). This chain's CDR3 is CASSFPRGGSYEQYF. In DNA, the CDR3 is TGTGCCAGCAGCTTCCCCAGGGGGGGATCCTACGAGCAGTACTTC.

This sequence joins TRBV4-3 and TRBJ2-7; D could derive from TRBD1 or TRBD2 (6 bases each). CDR1 and CDR2 (germline): LGHNA, YSLEER. V was pared by 5 bases and J by 6 bases, with 14 bases between. This CDR3 is 13 amino acids long. The CDR3 region is CASSSMGGSEQYF. The CDR3 DNA reads TGCGCCAGCAGCTCCATGGGGGGCTCCGAGCAGTACTTC.

This clone was seen once. V is TRBV28 and J is TRBJ1-4, with D perhaps matching TRBD1 (5 bases). The germline V and J ends were trimmed by 4 bases and 3 bases, with 12 bases remaining between them. Germline CDR1 reads MDHEN; CDR2 reads SYDVKM. CDR3 size: 15 residues. The CDR3 sequence is CASSSLREANEKLFF. DNA for the CDR3: TGTGCCAGCAGTTCTCTCAGGGAAGCTAATGAAAAACTGTTTTTT.

V gene TRBV9 combines with J gene TRBJ1-3; D gene unclear. The CDR3 sequence is 16 residues long. V was trimmed by 0 bases and J by 0 bases, leaving 10 bases between them. Per germline, CDR1 SGDLS and CDR2 YYNGEE. The CDR3 reads CASSVGGGDSGNTIYF. CDR3 nucleotides: TGTGCCAGCAGCGTAGGGGGAGGAGACTCTGGAAACACCATATATTTT.

This clone was counted a few times. The chain carries TRBV28 and TRBJ1-2; 7 bases map to TRBD1. The CDR3 length is 11 residues. V shed 11 bases and J 9 bases; nucleotides not matched to a gene: 9. Germline CDR1 and CDR2: MDHEN and SYDVKM. In DNA, the CDR3 is TGTGCCGTAGCTCAGGGGGGGAGCTACACCTTC. Its translation is CAVAQGGSYTF.